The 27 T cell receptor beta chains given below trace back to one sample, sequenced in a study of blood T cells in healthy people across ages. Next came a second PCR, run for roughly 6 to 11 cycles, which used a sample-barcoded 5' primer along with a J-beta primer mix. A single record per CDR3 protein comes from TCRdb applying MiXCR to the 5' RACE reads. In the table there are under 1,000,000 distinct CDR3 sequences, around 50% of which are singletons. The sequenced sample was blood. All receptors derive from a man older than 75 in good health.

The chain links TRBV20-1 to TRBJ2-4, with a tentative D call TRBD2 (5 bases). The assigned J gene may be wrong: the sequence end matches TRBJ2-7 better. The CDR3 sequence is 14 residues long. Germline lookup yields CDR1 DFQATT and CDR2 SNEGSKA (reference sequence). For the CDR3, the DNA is TGCAGTGCGACCCCGGGATTCGACTCCTACGAGCAGTACTTC. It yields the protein CSATPGFDSYEQYF.

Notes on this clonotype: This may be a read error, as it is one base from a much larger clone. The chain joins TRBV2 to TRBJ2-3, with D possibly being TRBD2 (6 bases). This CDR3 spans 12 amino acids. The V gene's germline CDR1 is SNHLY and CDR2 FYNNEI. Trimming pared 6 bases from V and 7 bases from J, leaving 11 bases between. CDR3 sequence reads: CASRWRENTQYF. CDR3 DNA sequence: TGTGCCAGCAGGTGGAGGGAAAATACGCAGTATTTT.

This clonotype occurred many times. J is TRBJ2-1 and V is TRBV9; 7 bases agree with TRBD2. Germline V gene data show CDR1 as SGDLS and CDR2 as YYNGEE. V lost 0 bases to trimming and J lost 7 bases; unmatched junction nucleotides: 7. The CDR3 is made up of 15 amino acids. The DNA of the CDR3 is TGTGCCAGCAGCGTAGGGCGGGAGATCTATAATGAGCAGTTCTTC. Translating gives CASSVGREIYNEQFF.

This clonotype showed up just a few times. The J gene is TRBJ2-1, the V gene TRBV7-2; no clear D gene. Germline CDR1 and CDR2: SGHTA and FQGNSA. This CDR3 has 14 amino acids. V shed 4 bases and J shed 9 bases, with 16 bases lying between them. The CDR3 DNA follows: TGTGCCAGCAGCTCATTTAGAAGTCGTGGTGAGCAGTTCTTC. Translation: CASSSFRSRGEQFF.

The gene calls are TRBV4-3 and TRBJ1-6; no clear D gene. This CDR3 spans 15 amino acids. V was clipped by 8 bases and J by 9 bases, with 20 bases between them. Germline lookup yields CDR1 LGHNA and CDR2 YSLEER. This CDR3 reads CASGPSGTGVSPLHF. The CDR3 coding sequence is TGCGCCAGCGGCCCCTCCGGAACCGGGGTTTCACCCCTCCACTTT.

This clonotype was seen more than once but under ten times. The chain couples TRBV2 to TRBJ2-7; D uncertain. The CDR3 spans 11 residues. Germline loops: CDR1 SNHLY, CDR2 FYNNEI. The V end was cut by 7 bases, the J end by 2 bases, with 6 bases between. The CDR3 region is CASTAPYEQYF. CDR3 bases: TGTGCCAGCACGGCCCCCTACGAGCAGTACTTC.

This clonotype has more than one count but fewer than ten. The CDR3 is CASSLVSGRETQYF. The CDR3 nucleotides are TGTGCCAGCAGCTTAGTTTCAGGGAGGGAGACCCAGTACTTC. V is TRBV7-9 and J is TRBJ2-5, with a possible D match to TRBD2 (6 bases). Germline lookup yields CDR1 SEHNR and CDR2 FQNEAQ (reference sequence). CDR3 length: 14 amino acids. Trimming removed 1 base from V and 5 bases from J, with 11 bases in between. Filled out from reference TRBV7-9 and TRBJ2-5, the complete variable domain reads DTGVSQNPRHKITKRGQNVTFRCDPISEHNRLYWYRQTLGQGPEFLTYFQNEAQLEKSRLLSDRFSAERPKGSFSTLEIQRTEQGDSAMYLCASSLVSGRETQYFGPGTRLLVL.

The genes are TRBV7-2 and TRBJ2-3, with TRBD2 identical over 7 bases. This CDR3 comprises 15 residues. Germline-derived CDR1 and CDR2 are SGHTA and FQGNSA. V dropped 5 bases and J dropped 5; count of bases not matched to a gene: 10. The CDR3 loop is CASSIGRGVQDTQYF. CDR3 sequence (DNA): TGTGCCAGCAGCATCGGACGGGGGGTTCAAGATACGCAGTATTTT.

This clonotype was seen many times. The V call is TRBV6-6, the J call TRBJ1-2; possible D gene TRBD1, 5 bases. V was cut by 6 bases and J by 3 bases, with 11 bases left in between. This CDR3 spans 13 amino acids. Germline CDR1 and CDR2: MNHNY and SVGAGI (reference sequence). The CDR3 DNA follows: TGTGCCAGCAGATTGGGGACGGACTATGGCTACACCTTC. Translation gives CASRLGTDYGYTF.

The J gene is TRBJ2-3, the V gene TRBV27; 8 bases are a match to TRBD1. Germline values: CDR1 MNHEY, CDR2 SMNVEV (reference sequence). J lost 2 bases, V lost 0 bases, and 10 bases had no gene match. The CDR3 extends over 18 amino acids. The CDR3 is CASSLSLLQGADTDTQYF. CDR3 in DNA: TGTGCCAGCAGTTTATCTCTCCTCCAGGGGGCCGACACAGATACGCAGTATTTT.

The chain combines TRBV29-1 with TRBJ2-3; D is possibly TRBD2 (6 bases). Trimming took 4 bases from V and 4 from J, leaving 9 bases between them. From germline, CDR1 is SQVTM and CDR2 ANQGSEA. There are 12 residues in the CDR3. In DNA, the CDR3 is TGCAGCGTTGGGGAGGTCGCAGATACGCAGTATTTT. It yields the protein CSVGEVADTQYF.

CDR3 in DNA: TGCGCCAGCAGCTTCGTAGCCCGCACAGATACGCAGTATTTT. This encodes CASSFVARTDTQYF. The chain is built from TRBV5-1 and TRBJ2-3, with D uncertain. The CDR3 covers 14 residues. In germline, CDR1 is SGHRS, CDR2 YFSETQ. V gave up 2 bases and J gave up 1 base, with 8 bases separating them. Using reference TRBV5-1 and TRBJ2-3 for the parts outside the CDR3, the full variable domain is KAGVTQTPRYLIKTRGQQVTLSCSPISGHRSVSWYQQTPGQGLQFLFEYFSETQRNKGNFPGRFSGRQFSNSRSEMNVSTLELGDSALYLCASSFVARTDTQYFGPGTRLTVL.

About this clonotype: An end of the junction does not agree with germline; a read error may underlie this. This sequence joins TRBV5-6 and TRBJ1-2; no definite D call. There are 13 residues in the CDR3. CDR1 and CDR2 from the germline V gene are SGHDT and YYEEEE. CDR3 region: CASSLDRIYDYTF. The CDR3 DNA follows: TGTGCCAGCAGCTTGGACCGGATCTATGACTACACCTTC. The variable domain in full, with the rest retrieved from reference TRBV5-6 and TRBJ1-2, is DAGVTQSPTHLIKTRGQQVTLRCSPKSGHDTVSWYQQALGQGPQFIFQYYEEEERQRGNFPDRFSGHQFPNYSSELNVNALLLGDSALYLCASSLDRIYDYTFGSGTRLTVV.

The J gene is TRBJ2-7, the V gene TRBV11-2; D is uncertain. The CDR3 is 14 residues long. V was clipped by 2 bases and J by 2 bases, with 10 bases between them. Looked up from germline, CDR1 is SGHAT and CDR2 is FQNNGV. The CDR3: CASSLSGSPYEQYF. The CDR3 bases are TGTGCCAGCAGCTTATCGGGCAGCCCCTACGAGCAGTACTTC.

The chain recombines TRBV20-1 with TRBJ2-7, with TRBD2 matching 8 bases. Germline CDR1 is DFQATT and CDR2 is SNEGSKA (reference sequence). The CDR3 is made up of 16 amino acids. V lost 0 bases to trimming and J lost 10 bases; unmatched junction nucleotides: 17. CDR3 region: CSARDNQREHVEAQYF. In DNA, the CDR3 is TGCAGTGCTAGAGATAACCAGCGGGAGCACGTGGAGGCCCAGTACTTC.

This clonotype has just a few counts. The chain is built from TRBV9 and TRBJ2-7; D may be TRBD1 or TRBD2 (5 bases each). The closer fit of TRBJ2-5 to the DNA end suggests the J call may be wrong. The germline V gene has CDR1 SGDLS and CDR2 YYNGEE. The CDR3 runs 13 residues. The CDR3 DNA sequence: TGTGCCAGCAGCGCCGGGGACGCCCGGACCCAGTACTTC. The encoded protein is CASSAGDARTQYF.

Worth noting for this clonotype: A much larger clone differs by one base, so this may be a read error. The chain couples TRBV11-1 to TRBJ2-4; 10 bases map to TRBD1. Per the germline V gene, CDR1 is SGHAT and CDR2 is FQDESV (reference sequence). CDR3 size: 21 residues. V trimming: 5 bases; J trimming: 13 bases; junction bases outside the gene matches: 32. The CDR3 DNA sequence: TGTGCCAGCAGCCGACACCCGACAGGGGGCGCGTTGACGACTGGTATGTACGGGCAGTACTTC. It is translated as CASSRHPTGGALTTGMYGQYF.

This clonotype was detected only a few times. The CDR3 protein is CASSLASGWGSSYEQYF. DNA of the CDR3: TGTGCCAGCAGCTTAGCCTCAGGGTGGGGGAGCTCCTACGAGCAGTACTTC. The genes are TRBV7-2 and TRBJ2-7; D is perhaps TRBD1 or TRBD2 (5 bases each). Per germline, CDR1 SGHTA and CDR2 FQGNSA. The CDR3 spans 17 residues. Trimming took off 0 bases at V and 0 bases at J, with 15 bases between the two ends.

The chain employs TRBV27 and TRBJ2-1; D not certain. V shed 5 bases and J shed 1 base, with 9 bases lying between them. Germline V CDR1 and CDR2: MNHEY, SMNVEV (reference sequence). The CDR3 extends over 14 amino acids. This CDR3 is CASSPAPSYNEQFF. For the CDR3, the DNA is TGTGCCAGCAGTCCGGCCCCGTCCTACAATGAGCAGTTCTTC.

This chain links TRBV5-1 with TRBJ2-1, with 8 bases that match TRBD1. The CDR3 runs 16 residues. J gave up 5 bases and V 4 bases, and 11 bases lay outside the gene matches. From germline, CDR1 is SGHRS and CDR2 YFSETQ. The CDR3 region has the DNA TGCGCCAGCAGCGATGACAGGGGACCAGGGGACAATGAGCAGTTCTTC. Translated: CASSDDRGPGDNEQFF.

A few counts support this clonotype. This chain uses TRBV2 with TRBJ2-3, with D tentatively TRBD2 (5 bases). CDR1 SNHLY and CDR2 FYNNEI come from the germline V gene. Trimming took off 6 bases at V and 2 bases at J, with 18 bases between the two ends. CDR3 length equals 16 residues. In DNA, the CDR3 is TGTGCCAGCAGGGGAAACCAACTAGGGATCACAGATACGCAGTATTTT. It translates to CASRGNQLGITDTQYF.

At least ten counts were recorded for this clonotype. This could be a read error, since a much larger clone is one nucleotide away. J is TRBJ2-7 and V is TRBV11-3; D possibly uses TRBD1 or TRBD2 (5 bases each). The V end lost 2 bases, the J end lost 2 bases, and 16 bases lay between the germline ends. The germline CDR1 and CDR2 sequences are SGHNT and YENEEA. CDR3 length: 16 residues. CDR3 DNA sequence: TGTGCCAGCAGCTTAAGGTTTGGGGGACCGACCTACGAGCAGTACTTC. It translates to CASSLRFGGPTYEQYF.

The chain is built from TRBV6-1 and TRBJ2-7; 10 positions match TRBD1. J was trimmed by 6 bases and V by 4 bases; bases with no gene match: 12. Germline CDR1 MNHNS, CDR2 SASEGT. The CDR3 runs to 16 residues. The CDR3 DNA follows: TGTGCCAGCAGTGCTGGGCCCGGGACAGGGGCGGGCGAGCAGTACTTC. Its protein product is CASSAGPGTGAGEQYF.

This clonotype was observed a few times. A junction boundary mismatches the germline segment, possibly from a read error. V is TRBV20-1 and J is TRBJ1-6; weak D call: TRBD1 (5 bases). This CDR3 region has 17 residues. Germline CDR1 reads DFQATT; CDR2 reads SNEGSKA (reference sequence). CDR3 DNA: TGCAGTACTAGCGGGACTATTGCGGGCTTTTATAATTCACCCCTCCACTTT. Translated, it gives CSTSGTIAGFYNSPLHF.

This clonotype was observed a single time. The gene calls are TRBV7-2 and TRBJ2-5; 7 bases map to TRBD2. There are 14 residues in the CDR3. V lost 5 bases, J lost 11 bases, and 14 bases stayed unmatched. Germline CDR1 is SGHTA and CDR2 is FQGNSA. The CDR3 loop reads CASSTDWGGNEQYF. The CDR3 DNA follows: TGTGCCAGCAGCACAGATTGGGGGGGAAATGAGCAGTACTTC.

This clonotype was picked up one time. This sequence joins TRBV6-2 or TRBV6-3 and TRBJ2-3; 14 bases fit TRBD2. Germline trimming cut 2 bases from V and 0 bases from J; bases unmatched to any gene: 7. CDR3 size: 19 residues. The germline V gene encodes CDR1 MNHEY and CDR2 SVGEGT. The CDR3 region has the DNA TGTGCCAGCAGTTACCGAACTTGGACTAGCGGGGGGAGCACAGATACGCAGTATTTT. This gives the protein CASSYRTWTSGGSTDTQYF.

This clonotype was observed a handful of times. In nucleotides, the CDR3 is TGTGCCAGCAGCTTTGATCTAGCGGGGCCCCTCGCAGATACGCAGTATTTT. Translation: CASSFDLAGPLADTQYF. The V gene is TRBV7-3, the J gene TRBJ2-3, with 9 bases matching TRBD2. Germline V CDR1 and CDR2: SGHTA, FQGTGA. The CDR3 is made up of 17 amino acids. V shed 3 bases, J shed 4 bases, and the junction held 11 bases outside the gene matches.